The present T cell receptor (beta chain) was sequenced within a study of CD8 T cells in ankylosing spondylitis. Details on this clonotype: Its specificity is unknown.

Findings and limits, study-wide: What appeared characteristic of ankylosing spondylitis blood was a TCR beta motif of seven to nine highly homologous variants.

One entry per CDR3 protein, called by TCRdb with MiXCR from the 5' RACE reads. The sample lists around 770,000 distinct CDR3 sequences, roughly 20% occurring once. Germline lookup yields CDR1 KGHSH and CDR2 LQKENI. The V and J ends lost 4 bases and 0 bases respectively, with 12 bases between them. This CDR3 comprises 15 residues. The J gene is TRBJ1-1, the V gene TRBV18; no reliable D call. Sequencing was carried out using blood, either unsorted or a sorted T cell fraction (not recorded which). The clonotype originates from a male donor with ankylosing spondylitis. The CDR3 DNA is TGTGCCAGCTCACGCAGCATAAACATGAACACTGAAGCTTTCTTT. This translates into CASSRSINMNTEAFF.